This TCR beta chain was captured in a study of human T cells and chemical hapten exposure. Study context: TCR yields per sample varied mostly from small pooled library volume differences.

In its sample, this clonotype was seen a few times. Its target is unknown. Study-wide results and caveats: TCRs at a frequency above 1 in 1000 stayed unchanged with DPC sensitization.

Methods used by the authors: A per-sample median of about 95,000 TCRs was observed, with counts ranging from roughly 23,224 to 700,000. TCRdb called the RACE reads again in MiXCR, with one record for every CDR3 protein. These V and J calls rely on TCRdb rather than the paper's analysis. There are some 120,000 distinct CDR3 sequences in the sample; around 8.3% occur only once, and roughly 1.8% lies in the top ten. Time point given: healthy volunteer bleed at 2 weeks. The starting material, unfractionated whole blood, was used for total RNA extraction. Sequencing was done on a sample of whole blood. The clonotype originates from a male donor in good health. Some clones in this sample may be carry-over from other donors' samples.

The CDR3 DNA is TGTGCCAGCAGCTTAGACGTTACGGGCACTGAAGCTTTCTTT. Translated: CASSLDVTGTEAFF. The chain links TRBV11-1 to TRBJ1-1; D not certain. The V end was cut by 1 base, the J end by 4 bases, with 10 bases between. Germline V gene sequence: CDR1 SGHAT, CDR2 FQDESV (reference sequence). This CDR3 is 14 amino acids long. Using reference TRBV11-1 and TRBJ1-1 for the parts outside the CDR3, the full variable domain is EAEVAQSPRYKITEKSQAVAFWCDPISGHATLYWYRQILGQGPELLVQFQDESVVDDSQLPKDRFSAERLKGVDSTLKIQPAELGDSAMYLCASSLDVTGTEAFFGQGTRLTVV.